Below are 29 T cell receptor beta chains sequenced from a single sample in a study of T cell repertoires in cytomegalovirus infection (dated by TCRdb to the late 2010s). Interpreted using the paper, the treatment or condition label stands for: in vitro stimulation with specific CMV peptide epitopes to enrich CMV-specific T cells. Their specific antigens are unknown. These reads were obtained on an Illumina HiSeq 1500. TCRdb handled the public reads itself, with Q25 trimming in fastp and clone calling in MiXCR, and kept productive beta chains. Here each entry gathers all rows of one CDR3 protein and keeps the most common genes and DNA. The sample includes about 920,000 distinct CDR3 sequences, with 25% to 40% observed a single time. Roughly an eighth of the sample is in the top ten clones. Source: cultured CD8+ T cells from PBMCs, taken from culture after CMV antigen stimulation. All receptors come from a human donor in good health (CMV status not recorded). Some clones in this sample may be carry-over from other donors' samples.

The CDR3 loop reads CASSGKDKGVRNEKLFF. CDR3 bases: TGTGCCAGCAGTGGCAAGGACAAGGGGGTTCGTAATGAAAAACTGTTTTTT. The gene calls are TRBV2 and TRBJ1-4; D is perhaps TRBD1 (6 bases). Germline V gene data show CDR1 as SNHLY and CDR2 as FYNNEI. V dropped 4 bases and J dropped 4 bases, with 19 bases sitting between them. The CDR3 spans 17 residues.

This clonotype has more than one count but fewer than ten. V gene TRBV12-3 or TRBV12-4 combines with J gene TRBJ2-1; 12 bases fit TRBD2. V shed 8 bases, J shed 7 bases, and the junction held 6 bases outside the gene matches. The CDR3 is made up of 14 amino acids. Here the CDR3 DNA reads TGTGCCAGCGGTCGGACTAGCGGGGCAAATGAGCAGTTCTTC. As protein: CASGRTSGANEQFF.

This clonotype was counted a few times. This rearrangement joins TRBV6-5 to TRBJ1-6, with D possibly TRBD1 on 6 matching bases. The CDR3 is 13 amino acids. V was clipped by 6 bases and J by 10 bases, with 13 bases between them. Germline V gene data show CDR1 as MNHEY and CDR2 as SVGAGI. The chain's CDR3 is CASSDGGGSPLHF. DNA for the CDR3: TGTGCCAGCAGCGACGGGGGGGGCTCACCCCTCCACTTT.

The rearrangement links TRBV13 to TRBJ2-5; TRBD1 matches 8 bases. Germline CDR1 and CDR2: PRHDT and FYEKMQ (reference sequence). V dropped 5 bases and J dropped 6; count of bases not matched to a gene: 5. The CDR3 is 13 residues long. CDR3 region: CASSTGQGKTQYF. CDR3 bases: TGTGCCAGCAGCACAGGACAGGGCAAGACCCAGTACTTC.

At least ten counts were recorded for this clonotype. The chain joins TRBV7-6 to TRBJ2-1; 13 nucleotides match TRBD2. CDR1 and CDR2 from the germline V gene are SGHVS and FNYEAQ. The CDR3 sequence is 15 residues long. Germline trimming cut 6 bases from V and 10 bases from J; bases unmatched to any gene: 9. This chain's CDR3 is CASRPTSGGAREQFF. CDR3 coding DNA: TGTGCCAGCAGACCTACTAGCGGGGGGGCAAGAGAGCAGTTCTTC.

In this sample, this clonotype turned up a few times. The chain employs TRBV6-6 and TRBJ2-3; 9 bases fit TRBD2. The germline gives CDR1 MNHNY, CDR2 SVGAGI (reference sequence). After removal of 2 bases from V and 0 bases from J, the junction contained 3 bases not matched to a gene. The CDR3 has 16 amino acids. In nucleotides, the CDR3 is TGTGCCAGCAGTTACGCTAGCGGGGCAAGCACAGATACGCAGTATTTT. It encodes CASSYASGASTDTQYF.

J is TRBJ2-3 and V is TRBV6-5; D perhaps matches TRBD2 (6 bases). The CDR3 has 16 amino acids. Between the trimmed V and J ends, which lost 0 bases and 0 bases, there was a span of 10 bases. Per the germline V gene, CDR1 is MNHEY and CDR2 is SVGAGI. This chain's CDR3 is CASSYSDYRSTDTQYF. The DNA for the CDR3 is TGTGCCAGCAGTTACTCGGACTACCGCAGCACAGATACGCAGTATTTT.

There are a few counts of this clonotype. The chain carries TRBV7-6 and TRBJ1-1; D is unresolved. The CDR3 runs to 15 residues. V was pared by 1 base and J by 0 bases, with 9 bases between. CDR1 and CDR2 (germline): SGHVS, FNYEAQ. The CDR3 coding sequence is TGTGCCAGCAGCTTAGAGGCGGACTTGAACACTGAAGCTTTCTTT. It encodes CASSLEADLNTEAFF.

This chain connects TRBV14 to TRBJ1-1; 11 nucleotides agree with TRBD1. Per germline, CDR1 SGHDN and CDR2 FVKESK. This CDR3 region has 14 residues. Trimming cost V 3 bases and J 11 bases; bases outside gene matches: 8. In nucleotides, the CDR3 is TGTGCCAGCAGCCATCCCGGGACAGGGGGATCCGCTTTCTTT. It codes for CASSHPGTGGSAFF.

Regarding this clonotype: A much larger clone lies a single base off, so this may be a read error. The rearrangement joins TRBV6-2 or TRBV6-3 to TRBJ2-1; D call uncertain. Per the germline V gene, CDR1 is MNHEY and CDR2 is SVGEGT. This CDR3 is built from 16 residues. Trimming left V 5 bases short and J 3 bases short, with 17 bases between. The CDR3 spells CASSAWTWGGYNEQFF. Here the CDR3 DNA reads TGTGCCAGCAGTGCCTGGACGTGGGGTGGCTACAATGAGCAGTTCTTC.

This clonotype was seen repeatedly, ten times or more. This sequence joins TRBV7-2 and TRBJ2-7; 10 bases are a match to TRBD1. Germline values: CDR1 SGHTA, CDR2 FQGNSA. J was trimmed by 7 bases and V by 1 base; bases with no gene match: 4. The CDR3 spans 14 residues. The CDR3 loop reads CASSLGQGAGEQYV. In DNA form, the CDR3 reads TGTGCCAGCAGCTTAGGACAGGGGGCTGGGGAGCAGTACGTC.

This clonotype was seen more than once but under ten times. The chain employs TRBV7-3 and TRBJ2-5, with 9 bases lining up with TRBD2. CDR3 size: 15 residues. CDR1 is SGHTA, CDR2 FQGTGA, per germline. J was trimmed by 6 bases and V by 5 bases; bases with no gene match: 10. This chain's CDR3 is CASSASGALGKTQYF. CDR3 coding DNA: TGTGCCAGCAGCGCTAGCGGGGCCCTCGGGAAGACCCAGTACTTC.

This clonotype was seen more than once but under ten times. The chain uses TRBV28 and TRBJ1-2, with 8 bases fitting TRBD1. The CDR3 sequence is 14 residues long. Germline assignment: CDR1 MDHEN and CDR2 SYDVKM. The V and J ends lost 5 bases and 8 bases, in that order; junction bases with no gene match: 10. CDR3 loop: CASSDRDRPEGYTF. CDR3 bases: TGTGCCAGCAGTGACCGGGACAGGCCTGAGGGCTACACCTTC.

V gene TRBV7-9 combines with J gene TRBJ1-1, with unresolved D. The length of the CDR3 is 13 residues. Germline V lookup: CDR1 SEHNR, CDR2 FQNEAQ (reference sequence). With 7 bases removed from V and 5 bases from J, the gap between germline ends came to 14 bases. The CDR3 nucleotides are TGTGCCAGCACCACTTCATGGAAAACTGAAGCTTTCTTT. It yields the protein CASTTSWKTEAFF.

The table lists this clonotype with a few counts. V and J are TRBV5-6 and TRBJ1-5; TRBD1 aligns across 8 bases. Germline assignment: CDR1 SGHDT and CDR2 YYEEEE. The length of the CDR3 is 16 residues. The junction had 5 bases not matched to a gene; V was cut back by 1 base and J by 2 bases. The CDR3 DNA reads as TGTGCCAGCAGCTTGAGAGACAGGGGTGGCAATCAGCCCCAGCATTTT. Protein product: CASSLRDRGGNQPQHF.

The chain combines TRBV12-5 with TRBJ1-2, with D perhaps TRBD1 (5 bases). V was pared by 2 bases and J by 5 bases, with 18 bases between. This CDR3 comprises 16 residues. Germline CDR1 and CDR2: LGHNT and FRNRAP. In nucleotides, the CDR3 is TGTGCTAGTGGTTTGCCCGGGGGACCGCCGGGGTATGGCTACACCTTC. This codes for CASGLPGGPPGYGYTF.

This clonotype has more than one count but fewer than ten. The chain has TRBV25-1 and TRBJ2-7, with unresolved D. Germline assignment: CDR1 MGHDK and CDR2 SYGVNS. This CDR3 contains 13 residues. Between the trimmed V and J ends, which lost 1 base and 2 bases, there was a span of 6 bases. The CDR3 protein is CASSESPAYEQYF. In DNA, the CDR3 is TGTGCCAGCAGTGAATCCCCAGCCTACGAGCAGTACTTC.

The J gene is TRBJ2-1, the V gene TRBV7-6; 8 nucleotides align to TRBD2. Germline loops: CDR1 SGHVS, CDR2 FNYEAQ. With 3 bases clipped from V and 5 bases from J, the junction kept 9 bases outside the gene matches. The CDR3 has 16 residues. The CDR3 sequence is CASSLGAGGSHNEQFF. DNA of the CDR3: TGTGCCAGCAGCTTGGGGGCGGGGGGATCTCACAATGAGCAGTTCTTC.

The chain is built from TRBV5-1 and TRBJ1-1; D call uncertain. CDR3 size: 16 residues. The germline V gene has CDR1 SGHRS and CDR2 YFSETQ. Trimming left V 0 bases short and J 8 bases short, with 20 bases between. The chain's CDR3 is CASSLDHPRRRKEAFF. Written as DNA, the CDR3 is TGCGCCAGCAGCTTGGACCATCCCCGCAGGCGTAAGGAAGCTTTCTTT.

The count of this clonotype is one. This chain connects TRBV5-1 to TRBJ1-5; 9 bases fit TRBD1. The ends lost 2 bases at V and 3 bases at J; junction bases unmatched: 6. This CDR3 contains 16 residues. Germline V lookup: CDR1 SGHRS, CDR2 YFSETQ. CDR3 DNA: TGCGCCAGCAGCTTAACGGCACAGGGGGCCAATCAGCCCCAGCATTTT. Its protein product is CASSLTAQGANQPQHF.

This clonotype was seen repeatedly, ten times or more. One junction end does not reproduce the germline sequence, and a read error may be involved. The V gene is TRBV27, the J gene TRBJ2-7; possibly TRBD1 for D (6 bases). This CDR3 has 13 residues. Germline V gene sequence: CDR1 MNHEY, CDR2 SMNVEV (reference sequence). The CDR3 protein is CASSLSDSYEQYF. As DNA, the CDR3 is TGTGCCAGCAGCTTATCGGACAGCTACGAGCAGTACTTC.

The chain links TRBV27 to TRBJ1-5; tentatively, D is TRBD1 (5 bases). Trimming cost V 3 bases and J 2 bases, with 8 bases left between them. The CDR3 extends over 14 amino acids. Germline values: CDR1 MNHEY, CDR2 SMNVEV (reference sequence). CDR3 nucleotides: TGTGCCAGCAGTTTTTCACAGGGCAATCAGCCCCAGCATTTT. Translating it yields CASSFSQGNQPQHF.

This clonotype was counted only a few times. CDR3 DNA: TGTGCCAGCAGCTCCTCCGGAGCCTCTGGAAACACCATATATTTT. The encoded protein is CASSSSGASGNTIYF. The chain has TRBV7-2 and TRBJ1-3; D gene ambiguous. V lost 4 bases to trimming and J lost 0 bases, with 10 bases between them. Germline CDR1 SGHTA, CDR2 FQGNSA. The CDR3 sequence is 15 residues long.

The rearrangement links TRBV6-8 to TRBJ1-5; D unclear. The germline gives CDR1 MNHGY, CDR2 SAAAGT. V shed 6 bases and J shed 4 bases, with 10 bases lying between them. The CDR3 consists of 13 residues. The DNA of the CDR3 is TGTGCCAGCAGGGGCAACGGGAATCAGCCCCAGCATTTT. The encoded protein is CASRGNGNQPQHF.

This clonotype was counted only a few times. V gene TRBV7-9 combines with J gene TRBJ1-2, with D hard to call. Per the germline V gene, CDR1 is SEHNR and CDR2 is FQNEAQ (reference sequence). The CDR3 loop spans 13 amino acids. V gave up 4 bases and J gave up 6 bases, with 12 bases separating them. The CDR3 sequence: CASSSSGYDGYTF. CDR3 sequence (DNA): TGTGCCAGCAGCTCTTCGGGTTATGATGGCTACACCTTC.

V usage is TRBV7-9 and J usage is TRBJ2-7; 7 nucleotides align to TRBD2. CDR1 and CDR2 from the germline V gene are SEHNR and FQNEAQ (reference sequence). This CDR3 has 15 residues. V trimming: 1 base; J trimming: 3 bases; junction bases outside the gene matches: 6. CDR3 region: CASSLVGGGDYEQYF. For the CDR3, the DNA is TGTGCCAGCAGCTTAGTGGGGGGAGGGGACTACGAGCAGTACTTC.

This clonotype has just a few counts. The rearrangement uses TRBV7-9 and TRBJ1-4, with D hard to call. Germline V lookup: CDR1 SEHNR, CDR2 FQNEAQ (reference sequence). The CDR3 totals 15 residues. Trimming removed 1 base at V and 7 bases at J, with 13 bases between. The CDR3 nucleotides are TGTGCCAGCAGCTTAGGAGCTGGGCTGAGTGAAAAACTGTTTTTT. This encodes CASSLGAGLSEKLFF.

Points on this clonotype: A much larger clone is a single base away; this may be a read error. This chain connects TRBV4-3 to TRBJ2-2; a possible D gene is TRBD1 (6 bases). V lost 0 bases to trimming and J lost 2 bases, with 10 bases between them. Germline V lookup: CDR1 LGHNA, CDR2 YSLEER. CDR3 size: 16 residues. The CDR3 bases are TGCGCCAGCAGCCAAGAGGCAGGGGATAACACCGGGGAGCTGTTTTTT. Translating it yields CASSQEAGDNTGELFF.

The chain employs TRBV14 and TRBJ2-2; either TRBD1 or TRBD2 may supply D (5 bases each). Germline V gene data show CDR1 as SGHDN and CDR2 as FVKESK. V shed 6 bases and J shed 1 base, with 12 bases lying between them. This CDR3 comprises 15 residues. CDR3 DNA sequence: TGTGCCAGCAGACTGGGACGCTGGAACACCGGGGAGCTGTTTTTT. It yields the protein CASRLGRWNTGELFF. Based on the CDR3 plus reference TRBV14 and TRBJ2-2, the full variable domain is EAGVTQFPSHSVIEKGQTVTLRCDPISGHDNLYWYRRVMGKEIKFLLHFVKESKQDESGMPNNRFLAERTGGTYSTLKVQPAELEDSGVYFCASRLGRWNTGELFFGEGSRLTVL.